This T cell receptor (beta chain) derives from a study of control samples from healthy donors and cancer patients. Data came from immunoSEQ multiplex PCR; TCRdb stores just in-frame clones and leaves some out. The table lists about 12,000 clones, around 92% of them singletons. Germline CDR1 is SGHRS and CDR2 is YFSETQ. Trimming shortened V by 1 base and J by 2 bases, and 9 bases separated the two germline ends. The CDR3 runs 14 residues. Source material: PBMCs. The source is a man older than 75 with lung cancer. V is TRBV5-1 and J is TRBJ1-1; D is unclear. The CDR3 loop is CASSLQQTNTEAFF. The DNA for the CDR3 is TGCGCCAGCAGCTTGCAACAGACCAACACTGAAGCTTTCTTT.